Given below is one TCR beta chain in context. At least ten counts were recorded for this clonotype. Its antigen target is currently unknown. No qualities accompany the bases; no much larger clone lies one base away. This sample was taken from a study of neurological immune-mediated disorders (dated 2019 in TCRdb). Study-level background: Using UMI-based sequencing, the study compared peripheral blood TCR-beta repertoires from patients with HTLV-I-associated myelopathy (HAM/TSP), patients with multiple sclerosis, and healthy controls. The cohort included approximately 68 subjects: about 14 with HAM/TSP, some 35 with multiple sclerosis, and about 20 healthy controls. The approximately 100 TCR-beta libraries included longitudinal samples, technical triplicates and paired sorted CD4+ and CD8+ T-cell subsets alongside PBMC samples.

cDNA synthesis used template-switch 5'RACE with a primer carrying a 10-nucleotide random unique molecular identifier tagging each TCR transcript. Every sequencing run covered 15-18 subjects and yielded more than 160 million TCR-beta sequences. The RNeasy kit was used to extract total RNA. The KAPA Real-time Library Amplification kit was used to amplify TCR-beta VDJ regions with primers targeting the TCR constant region and the 5'RACE anchor. Sample indexes and Illumina adaptors were added in a first PCR, after which library yield was increased in a second PCR. After purification with Ampure beads, the TCR product of roughly 650 bp was size-selected on a 2% E-gel SizeSelection system. Library quality was checked on a Bioanalyzer, concentration was measured with Qubit, and libraries were quantified with the Kapa Library Quantification kit before pooling. An Illumina HiSeq 2500 was used to sequence the libraries paired-end at 2 x 150 bp. To increase sequence diversity, roughly 24-30% phiX was spiked into each library pool. The original pipeline was this. Quality-filtered reads were processed with the UMI-based MiGEC pipeline, which removed over 90% of raw TCR sequences during error correction. IMGT germline references were used for aligning VDJ genes, and each clonotype was defined as a unique CDR3 amino acid sequence together with its V-J genes. VDJtools evaluated clonal expansion, Shannon diversity and CDR3 relatedness (CalcPairwiseDistances, ClusterSamples); CLCbio workbench built phylogenetic trees. Using coefficient-of-variation modelling across technical triplicates, the study counted a clone as expanded if it had at least 8 unique UMIs. TCRdb ran its own pipeline on the public reads, namely fastp trimming at Q25 and MiXCR clone calling, and kept in-frame beta chains. Rows are unified per CDR3 protein, each entry keeping the most common DNA and genes. The V and J calls reflect TCRdb's pipeline rather than the authors' work. Counted in this sample were just over 30,000 distinct CDR3 sequences; roughly 3.7% of them appeared once. The ten most abundant clones make up 25% of the sample.

Overall results and qualifications from the work: Across subjects, expanded clones never shared an identical CDR3 amino acid sequence, which suggests that the TCR-beta repertoires in every group were private. TCR clonal expansion was greatest in HAM/TSP patients and smallest in MS patients, who ranked below even healthy controls.

Healthy controls were blood bank volunteers in Maryland, USA. For sorted-subset TCR libraries, 1 million sorted CD4+ or CD8+ T cells were used. PBMCs were separated from peripheral blood using Ficoll-Hypaque density gradient centrifugation and then cryopreserved in liquid nitrogen. The study also sequenced paired sorted CD4+ and CD8+ subsets from healthy controls, HAM/TSP patients and MS patients. Unmatched junction bases come to 5, with V trimmed by 0 bases and J by 4 bases. The germline V gene (reference sequence) gives CDR1 as SGHKS and CDR2 as YYEKEE. CDR3 length: 15 amino acids, cysteine to phenylalanine. This entry keeps only the CDR3 DNA: 45 bases, framed from base 1.

This sequence originates from a woman aged 40 to 50 in good health. The chain employs TRBV5-5 and TRBJ1-1, and TRBD1 aligns with 8 junction nucleotides. The sequenced sample consisted of CD4+ T cells from blood. The sequenced DNA: TGTGCCAGCAGCTTGGCCGCAACAGGGGGCACTGAAGCTTTCTTT. Its protein product is CASSLAATGGTEAFF.